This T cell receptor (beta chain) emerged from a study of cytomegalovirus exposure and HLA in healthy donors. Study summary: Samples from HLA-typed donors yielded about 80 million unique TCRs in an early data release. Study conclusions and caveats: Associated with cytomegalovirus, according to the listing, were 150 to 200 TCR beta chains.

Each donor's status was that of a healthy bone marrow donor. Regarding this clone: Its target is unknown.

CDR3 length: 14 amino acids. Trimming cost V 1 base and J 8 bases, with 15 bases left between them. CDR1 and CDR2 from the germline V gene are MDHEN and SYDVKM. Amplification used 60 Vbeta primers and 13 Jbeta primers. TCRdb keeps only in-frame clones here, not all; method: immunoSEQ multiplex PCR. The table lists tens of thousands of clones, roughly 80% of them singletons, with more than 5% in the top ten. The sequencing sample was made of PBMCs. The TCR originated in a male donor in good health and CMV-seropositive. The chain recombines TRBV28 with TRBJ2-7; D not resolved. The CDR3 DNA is TGTGCCAGCAGTTTATCTGGCAGAAACTATAAGCAGTACTTC. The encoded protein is CASSLSGRNYKQYF.